This TCR beta chain was sequenced in a study of blood T cell repertoires in COVID-19. As for the study in general: Samples representing acute and convalescent COVID-19 were sourced from the United States, Italy and Spain.

Trimming left V 7 bases short and J 2 bases short, with 15 bases between. Germline values: CDR1 SNHLY, CDR2 FYNNEI. The length of the CDR3 is 15 residues. TCRdb's table, derived via immunoSEQ multiplex PCR, lists solely in-frame clones and lacks some. The profile shows about 200,000 clones, approximately 87% of them singletons. Sequencing was carried out using peripheral blood. The origin of this receptor is an older woman with acute or convalescent COVID-19. V and J are TRBV2 and TRBJ1-3; D ambiguous. The CDR3 spells CASMALVGPGNTIYF. CDR3 sequence (DNA): TGTGCCAGCATGGCCCTTGTTGGGCCTGGAAACACCATATATTTT.